These T cell receptor beta chains were read from a single sample in a study of OX40 agonist ivuxolimab in advanced cancers. Clones were sequenced by immunoSEQ multiplex PCR, and TCRdb holds only the in-frame ones, with some missing. Of approximately 28,000 clones listed, around nine tenths are singletons. The source was CD4+ or CD8+ T cells sorted from blood, collected in a trial of the OX40 agonist ivuxolimab. The receptor source for this set is an adult with an advanced solid tumor such as melanoma, head and neck, liver or kidney cancer. CDR3s include the opening cysteine and the closing phenylalanine or tryptophan. Each record gives: CDR3 DNA, CDR3 protein, V gene, J gene, D gene, clone size, CDR3 length. D genes are given only for firm matches. A clone size is listed for some rows: how often the clone was seen (once, few, many), or a class if it is expanded.

DNA: TGTGCCAGCAACCCGGGACAGGGTAGTTACGAGCAGTACTTC
CDR3: CASNPGQGSYEQYF
V: TRBV2
J: TRBJ2-7
D: TRBD1
size: -
length: 14

DNA: TGTGCCAGTAGTATAGGATCCGGGACCGGGGAGCTGTTTTTT
CDR3: CASSIGSGTGELFF
V: TRBV19
J: TRBJ2-2
D: -
size: -
length: 14

DNA: TGTGCCAGCAGCGTAGGGGGCAGGGAAGATTCACCCCTCCACTTT
CDR3: CASSVGGREDSPLHF
V: TRBV9
J: TRBJ1-6
D: -
size: -
length: 15

DNA: TGTGCCAGCAGTTTACGGCTGCCGATACAAGAGACCCAGTACTTC
CDR3: CASSLRLPIQETQYF
V: TRBV28
J: TRBJ2-5
D: -
size: -
length: 15

DNA: TGTGCCAGCAGTCGCGGACAGGAGGCCTACGAGCAGTACTTC
CDR3: CASSRGQEAYEQYF
V: TRBV6-1
J: TRBJ2-7
D: TRBD1
size: once
length: 14

DNA: TGTGCCAGCGCTACGGGCCTGGAAGGGGAAAAACTGTTTTTT
CDR3: CASATGLEGEKLFF
V: TRBV6-5
J: TRBJ1-4
D: -
size: -
length: 14

DNA: TGTGCCAGCAGTTTATCGGGGGGCTCAGGTGAAAAACTGTTTTTT
CDR3: CASSLSGGSGEKLFF
V: TRBV27
J: TRBJ1-4
D: -
size: -
length: 15

DNA: TGTGCCAGTAGTATAGGGAGCGGGGGAGATCTCTACAATGAGCAGTTCTTC
CDR3: CASSIGSGGDLYNEQFF
V: TRBV19
J: TRBJ2-1
D: TRBD2
size: -
length: 17

DNA: TGTGCCAGCAGCGTAGACACTAGCCCCCACGAGCAGTACTTC
CDR3: CASSVDTSPHEQYF
V: TRBV9
J: TRBJ2-7
D: -
size: -
length: 14

DNA: TGTGCCATCGGAAGGGGGTTTGGCAATCAGCCCCAGCATTTT
CDR3: CAIGRGFGNQPQHF
V: TRBV28
J: TRBJ1-5
D: -
size: -
length: 14

DNA: TGCAGCGTTTTGAGGGGCGGGAACACTGAAGCTTTCTTT
CDR3: CSVLRGGNTEAFF
V: TRBV29-1
J: TRBJ1-1
D: -
size: -
length: 13

DNA: TGTGCCAGCAGGAACACAGGGGGGGCTGAAGCTTTCTTT
CDR3: CASRNTGGAEAFF
V: TRBV2
J: TRBJ1-1
D: TRBD1
size: -
length: 13

DNA: TGTGCCAGTAGTATAGACCAGGGTACAGATACGCAGTATTTT
CDR3: CASSIDQGTDTQYF
V: TRBV19
J: TRBJ2-3
D: -
size: -
length: 14

DNA: TGCAGCGTTGGGGACAGACTGAACACTGAAGCTTTCTTT
CDR3: CSVGDRLNTEAFF
V: TRBV29-1
J: TRBJ1-1
D: TRBD1
size: few
length: 13

DNA: TGCGCCAGCAGCTTGGGTCGGGAGGTGGCGGATACGCAGTATTTT
CDR3: CASSLGREVADTQYF
V: TRBV5-1
J: TRBJ2-3
D: TRBD2
size: -
length: 15

DNA: TGTGCCAGCAGCGACGGTGGCGGCTATGGCTACACCTTC
CDR3: CASSDGGGYGYTF
V: TRBV7-9
J: TRBJ1-2
D: -
size: -
length: 13

DNA: TGTGCCAGCAGCCTAGACAGTATGGACGAAAAACTGTTTTTT
CDR3: CASSLDSMDEKLFF
V: TRBV5-4
J: TRBJ1-4
D: -
size: -
length: 14

DNA: TGTGCCAGCAGTCTACAGGGTAACGAGCAGTACTTC
CDR3: CASSLQGNEQYF
V: TRBV27
J: TRBJ2-7
D: -
size: -
length: 12

DNA: TGTGCTTCGGGCTCGGACCCCAACAACTGGAGGTTCTTC
CDR3: CASGSDPNNWRFF
V: TRBV30
J: TRBJ2-1
D: -
size: -
length: 13

DNA: TGTGCCAGCGCAAACGGGGCCAACTATGGCTACACCTTC
CDR3: CASANGANYGYTF
V: TRBV6-5
J: TRBJ1-2
D: -
size: -
length: 13

DNA: TGCGCCAGCAGCCCTCAGGGACTTGGCGAGCAGTACTTC
CDR3: CASSPQGLGEQYF
V: TRBV4-1
J: TRBJ2-7
D: -
size: -
length: 13

DNA: TGTGCCAGCAGCTCAGGGGCTAGCAGCCCTCGGTACAATGAGCAGTTCTTC
CDR3: CASSSGASSPRYNEQFF
V: TRBV12-1
J: TRBJ2-1
D: -
size: -
length: 17

DNA: TGCGCCAGCAGCCGGGACAGGGATCTACCGGGGGAGCTGTTTTTT
CDR3: CASSRDRDLPGELFF
V: TRBV5-1
J: TRBJ2-2
D: TRBD1
size: once
length: 15

DNA: TGTGCCAGCAGTGAAGGGGCTAGGCCAGGGCAGAACACTGAAGCTTTCTTT
CDR3: CASSEGARPGQNTEAFF
V: TRBV6-1
J: TRBJ1-1
D: -
size: -
length: 17

DNA: TGTGCCAGTCAGGGCGAGTACCAAGAGACCCAGTACTTC
CDR3: CASQGEYQETQYF
V: TRBV18
J: TRBJ2-5
D: -
size: -
length: 13

DNA: TGTGCCAGCGGACCGTACAATGAGCAGTTCTTC
CDR3: CASGPYNEQFF
V: TRBV25-1
J: TRBJ2-1
D: -
size: -
length: 11

DNA: TGTGCCAGTAGTATAGCCGCATGGAGCAATCAGCCCCAGCATTTT
CDR3: CASSIAAWSNQPQHF
V: TRBV19
J: TRBJ1-5
D: -
size: -
length: 15

DNA: TGTGCCAGCAGCGTAGGGACAGGGGCGAACTACGAGCAGTACTTC
CDR3: CASSVGTGANYEQYF
V: TRBV9
J: TRBJ2-7
D: TRBD1
size: -
length: 15

DNA: TGTGCCAGCAGCTCCTCAGGGGTTATGGATGAAAAACTGTTTTTT
CDR3: CASSSSGVMDEKLFF
V: TRBV11-2
J: TRBJ1-4
D: -
size: -
length: 15

DNA: TGTGCCAGCAGCTCTGGACAGGGGGTTAGTAAGCAGTACTTC
CDR3: CASSSGQGVSKQYF
V: TRBV5-5
J: TRBJ2-7
D: TRBD1
size: -
length: 14

DNA: TGTGCCAGCAGCTTCGGGACAGGGCCCGGAAACACCATATATTTT
CDR3: CASSFGTGPGNTIYF
V: TRBV14
J: TRBJ1-3
D: TRBD1
size: -
length: 15

DNA: TGTGCCAGCAGCCTACTGGGAGATACGCAGTATTTT
CDR3: CASSLLGDTQYF
V: TRBV9
J: TRBJ2-3
D: -
size: once
length: 12

DNA: TGTGCCAGCAGCTTAGATGACTCCAGAAATCAGCCCCAGCATTTT
CDR3: CASSLDDSRNQPQHF
V: TRBV7-6
J: TRBJ1-5
D: -
size: -
length: 15

DNA: TGTGCCAGCAGCGCAGACGGTAAGAACACTGAAGCTTTCTTT
CDR3: CASSADGKNTEAFF
V: TRBV9
J: TRBJ1-1
D: -
size: -
length: 14

DNA: TGTGCCATCTCGGACAGGGGGCTTCCCCAGCATTTT
CDR3: CAISDRGLPQHF
V: TRBV10-3
J: TRBJ1-5
D: TRBD1
size: -
length: 12

DNA: TGTGCCAGCAGCCAAGTGACAGGGATTACGACTTCTAACTATGGCTACACCTTC
CDR3: CASSQVTGITTSNYGYTF
V: TRBV4-2
J: TRBJ1-2
D: TRBD1
size: -
length: 18

DNA: TGTGCCAGCACAAGTGACCCTACCTACGAGCAGTACTTC
CDR3: CASTSDPTYEQYF
V: TRBV5-8
J: TRBJ2-7
D: -
size: -
length: 13

DNA: TGTGCCAGCATTTCGCTAGCGGCCTTAGATACGCAGTATTTT
CDR3: CASISLAALDTQYF
V: TRBV7-9
J: TRBJ2-3
D: TRBD2
size: -
length: 14

DNA: TGCGCCAGCAGCTCCGGACGGGCCCCGATGGAGGCGCAGTATTTT
CDR3: CASSSGRAPMEAQYF
V: TRBV5-1
J: TRBJ2-3
D: -
size: -
length: 15

DNA: TGTGCCAGCAGCTTAGGCATGGGGCCCTACGAGCAGTACTTC
CDR3: CASSLGMGPYEQYF
V: TRBV7-6
J: TRBJ2-7
D: -
size: -
length: 14

DNA: TGTGCCACCAGCAGATCGACAGGCCCCGGAGAGCAGTACTTC
CDR3: CATSRSTGPGEQYF
V: TRBV15
J: TRBJ2-7
D: -
size: -
length: 14

DNA: TGTGCCAGCAGTAAGGCGGGTGCCTACGAGCAGTACTTC
CDR3: CASSKAGAYEQYF
V: TRBV6-5
J: TRBJ2-7
D: -
size: -
length: 13